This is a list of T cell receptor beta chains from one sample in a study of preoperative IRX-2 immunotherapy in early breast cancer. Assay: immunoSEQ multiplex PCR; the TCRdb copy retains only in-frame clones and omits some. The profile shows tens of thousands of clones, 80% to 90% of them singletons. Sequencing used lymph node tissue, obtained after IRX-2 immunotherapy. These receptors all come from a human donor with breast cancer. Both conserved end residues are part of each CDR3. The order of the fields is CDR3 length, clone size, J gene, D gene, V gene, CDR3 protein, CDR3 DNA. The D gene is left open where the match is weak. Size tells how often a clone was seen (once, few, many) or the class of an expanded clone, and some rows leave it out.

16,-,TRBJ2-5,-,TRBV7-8,CASSPGGTLTQETQYF,TGTGCCAGCAGCCCAGGCGGGACACTAACACAAGAGACCCAGTACTTC
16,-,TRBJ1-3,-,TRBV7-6,CASSAGVMSSGNTIYF,TGTGCCAGCAGCGCCGGGGTGATGAGCTCTGGAAACACCATATATTTT
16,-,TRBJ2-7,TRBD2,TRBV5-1,CASRRLAGRLGSEQYF,TGCGCCAGCAGGAGACTAGCGGGGCGCCTAGGGAGCGAGCAGTACTTC
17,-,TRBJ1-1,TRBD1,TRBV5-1,CASTMGDRVGTGTEAFF,TGCGCCAGCACCATGGGGGACAGGGTTGGAACCGGCACTGAAGCTTTCTTT
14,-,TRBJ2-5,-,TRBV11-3,CASSRHIDQETQYF,TGTGCCAGCAGCCGACACATAGACCAAGAGACCCAGTACTTC
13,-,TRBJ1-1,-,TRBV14,CASSLGMNTEAFF,TGTGCCAGCAGCCTAGGCATGAACACTGAAGCTTTCTTT
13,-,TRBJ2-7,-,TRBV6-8,CASRGQYSYEQYF,TGTGCCAGCCGCGGACAGTACTCCTACGAGCAGTACTTC
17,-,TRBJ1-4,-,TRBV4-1,CASSQLGVGDTNEKLFF,TGCGCCAGCAGCCAACTGGGGGTAGGGGACACTAATGAAAAACTGTTTTTT
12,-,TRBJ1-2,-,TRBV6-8,CASRAGPGGYTF,TGTGCCAGCAGAGCAGGGCCCGGTGGCTACACCTTC
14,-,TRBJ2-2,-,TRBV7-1,CASSSGIYTGELFF,TGTGCCAGCAGCTCCGGCATATACACCGGGGAGCTGTTTTTT
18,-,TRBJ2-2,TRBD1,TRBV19,CASSRNSGTGSNTGELFF,TGTGCCAGTAGCAGAAACTCCGGGACAGGGTCGAACACCGGGGAGCTGTTTTTT
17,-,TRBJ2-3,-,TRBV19,CASSIWGTSGGTDTQYF,TGTGCCAGTAGTATATGGGGAACCAGCGGAGGCACAGATACGCAGTATTTT
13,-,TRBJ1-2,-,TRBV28,CASSDGRGYGYTF,TGTGCCAGCAGTGATGGACGGGGCTATGGCTACACCTTC
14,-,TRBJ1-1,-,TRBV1,CASSQERGLTEAFF,TGCGCCAGCAGCCAAGAGAGGGGTTTAACTGAAGCTTTCTTT
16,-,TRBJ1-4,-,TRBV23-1,CASSQSHSLYREKLFF,TGCGCCAGCAGTCAATCGCACAGCTTATATCGGGAAAAACTGTTTTTT
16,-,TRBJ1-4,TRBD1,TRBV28,CASSFPGQRPGEKLFF,TGTGCCAGCAGTTTTCCGGGACAGCGCCCGGGTGAAAAACTGTTTTTT
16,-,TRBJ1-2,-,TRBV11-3,CASSSPRLDRTDGYTF,TGTGCCAGCAGCTCACCGAGATTAGACAGAACAGATGGCTACACCTTC
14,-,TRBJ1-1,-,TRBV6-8,CASSYGRQNTEAFF,TGTGCCAGCAGTTACGGCAGACAGAACACTGAAGCTTTCTTT
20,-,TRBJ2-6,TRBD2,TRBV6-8,CASSYWLAGGLASGANVLTF,TGTGCCAGCAGTTACTGGCTAGCGGGGGGGCTTGCGAGTGGGGCCAACGTCCTGACTTTC
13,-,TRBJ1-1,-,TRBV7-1,CASSQHLDTEAFF,TGTGCCAGCAGCCAACATCTGGACACTGAAGCTTTCTTT
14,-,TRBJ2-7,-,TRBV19,CATKPSPSGYEQYF,TGTGCCACCAAACCTTCCCCATCGGGCTACGAGCAGTACTTC
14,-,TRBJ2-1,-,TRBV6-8,CASSDGSGGGKQFF,TGTGCCAGCAGTGACGGGTCAGGGGGAGGTAAGCAGTTCTTC
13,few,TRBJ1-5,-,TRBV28,CAAGGVFFQPQHF,TGTGCCGCGGGAGGGGTTTTCTTTCAGCCCCAGCATTTT
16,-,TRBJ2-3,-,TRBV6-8,CASSRPLAAHTDTQYF,TGTGCCAGCAGTCGCCCCTTAGCGGCTCACACAGATACGCAGTATTTT
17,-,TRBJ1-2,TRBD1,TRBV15,CATSRGEGQGARYGYTF,TGTGCCACCAGCAGAGGAGAGGGACAGGGGGCCCGCTATGGCTACACCTTC
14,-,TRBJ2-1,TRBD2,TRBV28,CASSSIAGYNEQFF,TGTGCCAGCAGTTCCATAGCGGGGTACAATGAGCAGTTCTTC
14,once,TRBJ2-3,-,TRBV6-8,CASSYAPGTDTQYF,TGTGCCAGCAGTTACGCCCCCGGCACAGATACGCAGTATTTT
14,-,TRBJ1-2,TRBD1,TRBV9,CASIRQGGAYGYTF,TGTGCCAGCATCCGACAGGGGGGTGCCTATGGCTACACCTTC
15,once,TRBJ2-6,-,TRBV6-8,CASSYAAERANVLTF,TGTGCCAGCAGTTACGCAGCAGAGAGGGCCAACGTCCTGACTTTC
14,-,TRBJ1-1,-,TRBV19,CASSMGGARTEAFF,TGTGCCAGTAGTATGGGGGGGGCGAGGACTGAAGCTTTCTTT
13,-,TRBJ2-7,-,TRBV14,CASSRGLSYEQYF,TGTGCCAGCAGCCGTGGACTGAGCTACGAGCAGTACTTC
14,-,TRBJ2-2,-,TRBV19,CASSIEAQTGELFF,TGTGCCAGTAGTATCGAGGCCCAGACCGGGGAGCTGTTTTTT
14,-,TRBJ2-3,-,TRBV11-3,CASSLGRNTDTQYF,TGTGCCAGCAGCTTGGGCAGAAACACAGATACGCAGTATTTT
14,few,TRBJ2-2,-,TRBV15,CATGRGKPTGELFF,TGTGCCACAGGACGGGGGAAACCGACCGGGGAGCTGTTTTTT
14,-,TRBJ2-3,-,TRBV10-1,CASSLHGTTDTQYF,TGCGCCAGCAGCCTTCACGGGACCACAGATACGCAGTATTTT
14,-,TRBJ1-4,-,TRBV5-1,CASSLGPVNEKLFF,TGCGCCAGCAGCTTGGGACCCGTTAATGAAAAACTGTTTTTT
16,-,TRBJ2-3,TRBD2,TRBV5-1,CASSLGDLAGTDTQYF,TGCGCCAGCAGCTTGGGGGACTTAGCGGGGACAGATACGCAGTATTTT
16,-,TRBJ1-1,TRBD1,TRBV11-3,CASSPRGARGDTEAFF,TGTGCCAGCAGCCCCAGGGGGGCGAGGGGGGACACTGAAGCTTTCTTT
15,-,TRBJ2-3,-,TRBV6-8,CASSFTSRDTDTQYF,TGTGCCAGCAGTTTTACTAGTCGCGACACAGATACGCAGTATTTT
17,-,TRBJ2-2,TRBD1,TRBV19,CASTHSADRGQTGELFF,TGTGCCAGTACCCACTCCGCAGACAGGGGTCAGACCGGGGAGCTGTTTTTT
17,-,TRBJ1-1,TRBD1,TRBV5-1,CASSPRTGRGGNTEAFF,TGCGCCAGCAGCCCCCGGACAGGGAGAGGGGGGAACACTGAAGCTTTCTTT
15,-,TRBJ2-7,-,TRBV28,CASSFRQDRPREQYF,TGTGCCAGCAGTTTCCGGCAGGATAGGCCTCGGGAGCAGTACTTC
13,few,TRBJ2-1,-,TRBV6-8,CASSVYSVNEQFF,TGTGCCAGCAGTGTCTATAGCGTTAATGAGCAGTTCTTC
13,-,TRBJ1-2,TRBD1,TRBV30,CAWRDRGGLGYTF,TGTGCCTGGAGGGACAGGGGAGGATTGGGCTACACCTTC
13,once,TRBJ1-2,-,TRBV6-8,CAISRGQEYGYTF,TGTGCCATCAGTAGAGGGCAGGAGTATGGCTACACCTTC